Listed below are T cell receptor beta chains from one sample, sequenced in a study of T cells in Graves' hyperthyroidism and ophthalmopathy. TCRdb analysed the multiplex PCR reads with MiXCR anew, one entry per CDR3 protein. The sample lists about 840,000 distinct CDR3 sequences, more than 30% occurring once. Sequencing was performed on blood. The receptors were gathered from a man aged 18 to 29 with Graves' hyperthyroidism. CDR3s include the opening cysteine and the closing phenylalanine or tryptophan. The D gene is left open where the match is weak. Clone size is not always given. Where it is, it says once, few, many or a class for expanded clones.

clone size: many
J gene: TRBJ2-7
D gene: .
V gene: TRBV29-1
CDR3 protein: CSVDAPGTYEQYF
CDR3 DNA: TGCAGCGTTGACGCCCCGGGAACCTACGAGCAGTACTTC

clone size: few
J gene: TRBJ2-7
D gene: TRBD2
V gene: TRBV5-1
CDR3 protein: CASSLETSGTYEQYF
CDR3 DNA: TGCGCCAGCAGCTTGGAGACTAGCGGTACCTACGAGCAGTACTTC

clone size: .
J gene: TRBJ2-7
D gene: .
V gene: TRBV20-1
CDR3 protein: CSASPAGTDPEQYF
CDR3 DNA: TGCAGTGCTTCCCCCGCCGGGACGGACCCTGAGCAGTACTTC

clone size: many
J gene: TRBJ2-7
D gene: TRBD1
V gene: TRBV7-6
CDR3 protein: CASSPGTGIYEQYF
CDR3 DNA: TGTGCCAGCAGCCCAGGGACAGGGATATACGAGCAGTACTTC

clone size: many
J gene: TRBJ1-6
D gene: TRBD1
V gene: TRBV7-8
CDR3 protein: CASSLALGGTGNSPLHF
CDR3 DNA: TGTGCCAGCAGCTTAGCTCTAGGGGGCACGGGTAATTCACCCCTCCACTTT

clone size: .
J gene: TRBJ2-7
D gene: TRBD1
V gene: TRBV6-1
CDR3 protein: CAGSEMGTALEQYF
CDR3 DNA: TGTGCCGGCAGTGAAATGGGGACAGCCCTCGAGCAGTACTTC

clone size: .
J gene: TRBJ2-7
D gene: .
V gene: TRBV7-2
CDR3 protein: CASSSVYVTVPYEQYF
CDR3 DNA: TGTGCCAGCAGCTCAGTGTATGTGACAGTCCCCTACGAGCAGTACTTC

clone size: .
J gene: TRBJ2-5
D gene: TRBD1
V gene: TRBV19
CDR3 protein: CASTGGEGRTSEETQYF
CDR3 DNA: TGTGCCAGTACAGGGGGCGAAGGCCGAACGTCTGAAGAGACCCAGTACTTC

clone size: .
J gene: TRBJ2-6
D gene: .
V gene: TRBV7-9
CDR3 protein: CASSQDGGQGFSGANVLTF
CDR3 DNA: TGCGCCAGCAGCCAAGATGGAGGGCAGGGCTTCTCTGGGGCCAACGTCCTGACTTTC

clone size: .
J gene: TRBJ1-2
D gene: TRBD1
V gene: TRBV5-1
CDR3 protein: CASSPAGTGDGYTF
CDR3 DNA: TGCGCCAGCAGCCCAGCCGGGACAGGGGATGGCTACACCTTC

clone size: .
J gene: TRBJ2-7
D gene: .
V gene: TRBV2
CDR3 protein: CASSEIEDLSYEQYF
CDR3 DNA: TGTGCCAGCAGTGAAATAGAGGACTTGTCCTACGAGCAGTACTTC

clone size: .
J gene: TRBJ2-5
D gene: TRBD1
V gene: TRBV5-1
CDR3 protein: CASSLWGQGQETQYF
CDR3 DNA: TGCGCCAGCAGCTTGTGGGGACAGGGACAAGAGACCCAGTACTTC

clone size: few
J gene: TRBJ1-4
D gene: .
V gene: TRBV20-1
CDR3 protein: CSARVDRSGGLFF
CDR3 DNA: TGCAGTGCTAGAGTGGATCGATCGGGCGGACTGTTTTTT

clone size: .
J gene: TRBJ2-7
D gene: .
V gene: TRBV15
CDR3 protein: CATSRPYYEQYF
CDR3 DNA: TGTGCCACCAGCAGGCCCTACTACGAGCAGTACTTC

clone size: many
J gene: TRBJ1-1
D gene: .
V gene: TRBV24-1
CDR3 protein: CATSDGGPEAFF
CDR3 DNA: TGTGCCACCAGTGATGGTGGGCCCGAAGCTTTCTTT

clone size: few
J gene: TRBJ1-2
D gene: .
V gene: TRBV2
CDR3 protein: CASSFQGRNNYGYTF
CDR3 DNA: TGTGCCAGCAGTTTTCAGGGGCGAAATAACTATGGCTACACCTTC

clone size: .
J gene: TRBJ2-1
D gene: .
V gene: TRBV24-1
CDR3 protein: CATKGGVYNEQFF
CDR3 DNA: TGTGCCACCAAAGGGGGGGTTTACAATGAGCAGTTCTTC

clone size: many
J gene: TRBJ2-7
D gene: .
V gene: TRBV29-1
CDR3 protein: CSVEHTGEQYF
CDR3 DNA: TGCAGCGTTGAACACACGGGCGAGCAGTACTTC

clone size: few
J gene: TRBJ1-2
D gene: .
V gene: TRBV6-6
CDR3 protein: CASSYGSGSPDGYTF
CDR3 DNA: TGTGCCAGCAGTTATGGGTCAGGGTCCCCAGATGGCTACACCTTC

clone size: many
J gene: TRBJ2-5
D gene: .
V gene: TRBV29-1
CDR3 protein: CSVGDSQETQYF
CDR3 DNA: TGCAGCGTTGGTGACAGCCAAGAGACCCAGTACTTC

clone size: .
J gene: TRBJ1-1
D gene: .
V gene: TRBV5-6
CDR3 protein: CASSEDSTPMNTEAFF
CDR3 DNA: TGTGCCAGCAGCGAGGACAGCACCCCCATGAACACTGAAGCTTTCTTT

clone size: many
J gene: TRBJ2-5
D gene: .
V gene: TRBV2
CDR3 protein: CASSPVGGKTQYF
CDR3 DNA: TGTGCCAGCAGTCCCGTAGGAGGAAAGACCCAGTACTTC